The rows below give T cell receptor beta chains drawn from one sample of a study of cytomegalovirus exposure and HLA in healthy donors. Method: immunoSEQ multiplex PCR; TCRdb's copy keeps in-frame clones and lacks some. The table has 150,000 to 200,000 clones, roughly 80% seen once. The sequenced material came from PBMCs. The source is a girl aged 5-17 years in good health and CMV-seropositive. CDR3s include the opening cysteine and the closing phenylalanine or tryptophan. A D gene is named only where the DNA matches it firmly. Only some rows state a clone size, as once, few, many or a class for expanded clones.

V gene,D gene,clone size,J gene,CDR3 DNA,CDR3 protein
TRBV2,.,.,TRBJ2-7,TGTGCCAGCAGTGAAGGTCCGCGGCACATCTACGAGCAGTACTTC,CASSEGPRHIYEQYF
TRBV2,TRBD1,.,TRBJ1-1,TGTGCCAGCACCAGGGACAGGGAAGCTTTCTTT,CASTRDREAFF
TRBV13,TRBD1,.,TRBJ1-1,TGTGCCAGCAGGCTTCAGGGGGCGGGCACTGAAGCTTTCTTT,CASRLQGAGTEAFF
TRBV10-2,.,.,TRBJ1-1,TGCGCCAGCAGTCTTACTCGCGCGGATTATGGAACTGAAGCTTTCTTT,CASSLTRADYGTEAFF
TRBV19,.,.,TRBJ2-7,TGTGCCAGTAGTACTTCTTTTTTTTACGAGCAGTACTTC,CASSTSFFYEQYF
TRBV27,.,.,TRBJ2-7,TGTGCCAGCAGTTTCAGGGAGGAATACGAGCAGTACTTC,CASSFREEYEQYF
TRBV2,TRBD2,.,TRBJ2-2,TGTGCCAGCAATGCTTTTAGCGGGAGCCCCGGGGAGCTGTTTTTT,CASNAFSGSPGELFF
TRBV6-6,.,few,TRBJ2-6,TGTGCCAGCACCCCTCTAACAGGCCCCGTCCTGACTTTC,CASTPLTGPVLTF
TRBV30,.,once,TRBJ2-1,TGTGCCTGGAGTGTACTTAGAGCTAGAATCGGACTAACCATCAATGAGCAGTTCTTC,CAWSVLRARIGLTINEQFF
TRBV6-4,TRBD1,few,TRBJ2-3,TGTGCCAGCAGTGACGGGACAGGGGGCGCAGATACGCAGTATTTT,CASSDGTGGADTQYF
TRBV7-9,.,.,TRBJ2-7,TGTGCCAGCAAGCCAGACGGACAGAATTACGAGCAGTACTTC,CASKPDGQNYEQYF
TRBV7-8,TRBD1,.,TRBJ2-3,TGTGCCAGCAGCCCCGGGACAGGGAAAAAGACAGATACGCAGTATTTT,CASSPGTGKKTDTQYF
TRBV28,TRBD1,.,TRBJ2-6,TGTGCCAGCAGTATGTGGGACAGACGATTCTCTGGGGCCAACGTCCTGACTTTC,CASSMWDRRFSGANVLTF
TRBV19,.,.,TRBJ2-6,TGTGCCAGTAGTAGGACGACAGGATCTGGGGCCAACGTCCTGACTTTC,CASSRTTGSGANVLTF
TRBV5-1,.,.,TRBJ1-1,TGCGCCAGCAGCTATAAGAACACTGAAGCTTTCTTT,CASSYKNTEAFF
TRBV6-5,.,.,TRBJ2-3,TGTGCCAGCAGTACGGAGGGAGGTGGGTTAAATACGCAGTATTTT,CASSTEGGGLNTQYF
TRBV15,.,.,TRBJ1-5,TGTGCCACCAGCTCACGACAGTTCCCCCCCAATCAGCCCCAGCATTTT,CATSSRQFPPNQPQHF
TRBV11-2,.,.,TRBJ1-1,TGTGCCAGCAGCTTGGGGCGGAGGGATTCGGGTACTGAAGCTTTCTTT,CASSLGRRDSGTEAFF
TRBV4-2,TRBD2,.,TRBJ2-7,TGTGCCAGCAGCCAAGAGAGGGGAGGGAGCTCCTACGAGCAGTACTTC,CASSQERGGSSYEQYF
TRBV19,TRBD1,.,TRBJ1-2,TGTGCCAGTAGTAAATACGCTAAACAGGGGCACTATGGCTACACCTTC,CASSKYAKQGHYGYTF
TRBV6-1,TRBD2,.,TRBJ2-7,TGTGCCAGCACTCTGGGGGGGACTACCTACGAGCAGTACTTC,CASTLGGTTYEQYF
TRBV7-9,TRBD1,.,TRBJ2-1,TGTGCCAGCAGCTCCTCACAGGGGTCCTACAATGAGCAGTTCTTC,CASSSSQGSYNEQFF
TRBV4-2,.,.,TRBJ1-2,TGTGCCAGCAGCCAAGGATATGGGGGGGAAATACGCGGCTACACCTTC,CASSQGYGGEIRGYTF
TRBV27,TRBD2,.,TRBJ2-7,TGTGCCAGCAAAGGCGGGAGGGGATCCTACGAGCAGTACTTC,CASKGGRGSYEQYF
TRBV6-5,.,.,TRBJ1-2,TGTGCCAGCACTCAGGGAGGAATCTATGGCTACACCTTC,CASTQGGIYGYTF
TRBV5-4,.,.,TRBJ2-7,TGTGCCAGCAGCCCCACGCCAGGTTTTTCCCCCTACGAGCAGTACTTC,CASSPTPGFSPYEQYF
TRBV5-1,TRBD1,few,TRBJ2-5,TGCGCCAGCAGCTCCGGGACAGCGATTCAAGAGACCCAGTACTTC,CASSSGTAIQETQYF
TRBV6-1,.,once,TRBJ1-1,TGTGCCAGCAGTGAACCAACGGAGGGGAACACTGAAGCTTTCTTT,CASSEPTEGNTEAFF
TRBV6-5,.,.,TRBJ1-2,TGTGCCAGCAGTTATTACGGAGCCTATGGCTACACCTTC,CASSYYGAYGYTF
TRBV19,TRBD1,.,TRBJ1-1,TGTGCCAGTGATGACAGGGTCGGAACTGAAGCTTTCTTT,CASDDRVGTEAFF
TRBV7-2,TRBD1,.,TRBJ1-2,TGTGCCAGCAGCAGACAGGGGAACTATGGCTACACCTTC,CASSRQGNYGYTF
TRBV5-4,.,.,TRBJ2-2,TGTGCCAGCAGCTTAGGACAACTGAACACCGGGGAGCTGTTTTTT,CASSLGQLNTGELFF
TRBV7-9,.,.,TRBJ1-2,TGTGCCAGCAGCGCCCAGGGAAACGGCTACACCTTC,CASSAQGNGYTF
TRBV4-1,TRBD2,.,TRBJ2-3,TGCGCCAGCAGCCCGCCCCCCCGACTAGCGGGAGGGAGCGATACGCAGTATTTT,CASSPPPRLAGGSDTQYF
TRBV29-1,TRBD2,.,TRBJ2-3,TGCAGCGTGGTAGCGGGTCTGGATACGCAGTATTTT,CSVVAGLDTQYF
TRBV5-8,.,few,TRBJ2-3,TGTGCCAGCAGCTTCCGGTATGAACGCACAGATACGCAGTATTTT,CASSFRYERTDTQYF
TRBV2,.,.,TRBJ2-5,TGTGCCAGCAGTGCGGTACCTTTGTACCAAGAGACCCAGTACTTC,CASSAVPLYQETQYF